A selection of T cell receptor beta chains follows, all from one sample in a study of blood T cell repertoires in COVID-19. The method was immunoSEQ multiplex PCR; TCRdb's version includes in-frame clones alone and lacks a portion of them. Among approximately 140,000 clones, 80% to 90% were seen once, and the ten largest hold more than 3%. Sequencing was performed on peripheral blood. The receptors shown here come from a man between 70 and 80 years old with acute or convalescent COVID-19. CDR3s include the opening cysteine and the closing phenylalanine or tryptophan. Each record gives: J gene, D gene, clone size, V gene, CDR3 protein, CDR3 DNA. The D gene is left open where the match is weak. Expanded clones are given a class, and other clones once, few, many or no size at all.

>TRBJ2-7|.|.|TRBV5-6
CASSLTAPYEQYF
TGTGCCAGCAGCTTGACAGCCCCCTACGAGCAGTACTTC
>TRBJ2-6|.|.|TRBV4-3
CASSQVGQLAGANVLTF
TGCGCCAGCAGCCAAGTTGGACAGCTCGCTGGGGCCAACGTCCTGACTTTC
>TRBJ1-6|.|.|TRBV11-2
CASSRRTDGSPLHF
TGTGCCAGCAGCCGACGGACAGATGGTTCACCCCTCCACTTT
>TRBJ2-2|TRBD2|.|TRBV5-1
CASSAGLAANTGELFF
TGCGCCAGCAGCGCGGGACTAGCGGCGAACACCGGGGAGCTGTTTTTT
>TRBJ1-1|.|.|TRBV19
CASSDGTPEAFF
TGTGCCAGTAGCGACGGGACTCCTGAAGCTTTCTTT
>TRBJ1-2|TRBD1|.|TRBV7-2
CASSFGGTGMAYGYTF
TGTGCCAGCAGCTTTGGAGGGACAGGCATGGCCTATGGCTACACCTTC
>TRBJ2-2|.|few|TRBV24-1
CATQEGVATGELFF
TGTGCCACCCAAGAGGGAGTGGCCACCGGGGAGCTGTTTTTT
>TRBJ2-2|.|.|TRBV13
CASALGGIVGTGELFF
TGTGCCAGCGCCTTGGGGGGAATAGTTGGAACCGGGGAGCTGTTTTTT
>TRBJ2-2|.|.|TRBV7-3
CASSVTVTGELFF
TGTGCCAGCAGCGTGACAGTCACCGGGGAGCTGTTTTTT
>TRBJ2-7|.|.|TRBV6-5
CASSYSGQGSYEQYF
TGTGCCAGCAGTTACTCAGGGCAGGGTAGCTACGAGCAGTACTTC